A single sample is the source of the 18 T cell receptor beta chains below, sequenced in a study of OX40 agonist ivuxolimab in advanced cancers. Clones were sequenced by immunoSEQ multiplex PCR, and TCRdb holds only the in-frame ones, with some missing. This table has nearly 80,000 clones, roughly 80% appearing once. The source was CD4+ or CD8+ T cells sorted from blood, collected in a trial of the OX40 agonist ivuxolimab. The receptors originated from an adult with an advanced solid tumor such as melanoma, head and neck, liver or kidney cancer.

V is TRBV7-9 and J is TRBJ2-5; TRBD1 is a possible D gene (5 bases). V gave up 0 bases and J gave up 4 bases, with 9 bases separating them. The V gene's germline CDR1 is SEHNR and CDR2 FQNEAQ (reference sequence). The CDR3 has 14 amino acids. The CDR3, as DNA: TGTGCCAGCAGCTTAGCGTCAGGGCCAGAGACCCAGTACTTC. This codes for CASSLASGPETQYF.

A few counts support this clone. This chain uses TRBV6-1 with TRBJ2-7, with 7 positions matching TRBD2. Looked up from germline, CDR1 is MNHNS and CDR2 is SASEGT. The CDR3 is made up of 13 amino acids. Trimming took 5 bases from V and 3 from J; bases not matched to a gene: 4. CDR3 nucleotide sequence: TGTGCCAGCAGTAGCGGGATCTACTACGAGCAGTACTTC. This translates into CASSSGIYYEQYF.

The rearrangement uses TRBV19 and TRBJ2-3; D gene unclear. This CDR3 has 11 amino acids. Germline assignment: CDR1 LNHDA and CDR2 SQIVND (reference sequence). Trimming stripped 5 bases from V and 6 bases from J, with 6 bases between. CDR3 DNA sequence: TGTGCCAGTAGTTGGCGGGATACGCAGTATTTT. Encoded protein: CASSWRDTQYF.

V gene TRBV28 combines with J gene TRBJ1-1; D gene uncertain. V was clipped by 0 bases and J by 3 bases, with 14 bases between them. Germline assignment: CDR1 MDHEN and CDR2 SYDVKM. This CDR3 has 16 amino acids. The CDR3 region has the DNA TGTGCCAGCAGTTTATGGGGGAAGGGTCCAGACACTGAAGCTTTCTTT. It specifies CASSLWGKGPDTEAFF.

The V call is TRBV28, the J call TRBJ1-1; D ambiguous. The CDR3 consists of 13 residues. V shed 3 bases and J shed 0 bases, with 5 bases lying between them. CDR1 and CDR2 (germline): MDHEN, SYDVKM. CDR3 in DNA: TGTGCCAGCAGTTTGTATCTGAACACTGAAGCTTTCTTT. This translates into CASSLYLNTEAFF.

V and J are TRBV6-5 and TRBJ2-4; 11 bases line up with TRBD2. Per the germline V gene, CDR1 is MNHEY and CDR2 is SVGAGI. This CDR3 contains 14 residues. V was pared by 6 bases and J by 9 bases, with 7 bases of the junction left unmatched. Here the CDR3 DNA reads TGTGCCAGCAGAGGTATTAGCGGGAGGGGCATTCAGTACTTC. Translating gives CASRGISGRGIQYF.

This clone was counted a few times. V gene TRBV14 combines with J gene TRBJ1-2; D gene unclear. The CDR3 covers 14 residues. The V end lost 4 bases, the J end lost 5 bases, and 14 bases lay between the germline ends. CDR1 is SGHDN and CDR2 is FVKESK in the germline V gene. The CDR3 here is CASSRGPFSYGYTF. The DNA of the CDR3 is TGTGCCAGCAGCCGAGGTCCCTTTTCATATGGCTACACCTTC.

The V gene is TRBV28, the J gene TRBJ1-5, with 10 bases fitting TRBD1. Germline trimming cut 4 bases from V and 6 bases from J; bases unmatched to any gene: 6. This CDR3 contains 15 residues. CDR1 and CDR2 (germline): MDHEN, SYDVKM. The CDR3 DNA is TGTGCCAGCAGTTCCACCGGGACAGGGGTTCAGCCCCAGCATTTT. Residues: CASSSTGTGVQPQHF.

The V gene is TRBV18, the J gene TRBJ1-2; D gene ambiguous. Germline CDR1 is KGHSH and CDR2 is LQKENI. This CDR3 is 13 amino acids long. Trimming stripped 1 base from V and 3 bases from J, with 6 bases between. The CDR3 sequence is CASSPQGDYGYTF. The CDR3 DNA sequence: TGTGCCAGCTCACCACAGGGCGACTATGGCTACACCTTC.

This chain connects TRBV5-6 to TRBJ2-3; either TRBD1 or TRBD2 may supply D (5 bases each). CDR3 length: 16 residues. Trimming removed 0 bases at V and 1 base at J, with 12 bases between. Germline V gene data show CDR1 as SGHDT and CDR2 as YYEEEE. The CDR3 reads CASSLGGQGGTDTQYF. CDR3 DNA sequence: TGTGCCAGCAGCTTGGGAGGGCAGGGTGGCACAGATACGCAGTATTTT.

The rearrangement links TRBV28 to TRBJ2-1, with TRBD2 identical over 9 bases. The CDR3 extends over 17 amino acids. Germline V gene data show CDR1 as MDHEN and CDR2 as SYDVKM. V shed 5 bases and J 6 bases; nucleotides not matched to a gene: 14. CDR3 loop: CASSPPGGGAGSNEQFF. The CDR3 nucleotides read TGTGCCAGCAGTCCCCCTGGCGGGGGGGCAGGGAGCAATGAGCAGTTCTTC.

J is TRBJ2-7 and V is TRBV14; D ambiguous. Germline values: CDR1 SGHDN, CDR2 FVKESK. The CDR3 contains 16 residues. Trimming removed 3 bases from V and 7 bases from J, with 22 bases in between. Written as DNA, the CDR3 is TGTGCCAGCAGCCACCCCAGGAACCCCTTTACCGGGGAGCAGTACGTC. Encoded protein: CASSHPRNPFTGEQYV.

The chain couples TRBV6-6 to TRBJ1-1, with unresolved D. Per the germline V gene, CDR1 is MNHNY and CDR2 is SVGAGI (reference sequence). Trimming took 6 bases from V and 10 from J, leaving 15 bases between them. The CDR3 is 12 residues long. CDR3 nucleotide sequence: TGTGCCAGCAGGTCAGCCACAGACCTAGCTTTCTTT. Protein product: CASRSATDLAFF.

The chain employs TRBV11-2 and TRBJ2-1; weak D call: TRBD2 (5 bases). Germline V gene data show CDR1 as SGHAT and CDR2 as FQNNGV. V was cut by 6 bases and J by 3 bases, with 12 bases left in between. CDR3 length equals 14 residues. For the CDR3, the DNA is TGTGCCAGCAGTACCTTAAGCGGCTACAATGAGCAGTTCTTC. This codes for CASSTLSGYNEQFF.

The V gene is TRBV6-6, the J gene TRBJ2-1; 7 positions match TRBD1. This CDR3 contains 15 residues. Germline V gene lookup returns CDR1 MNHNY and CDR2 SVGAGI (reference sequence). Trimming took 6 bases from V and 7 from J; bases not matched to a gene: 12. The CDR3: CASSLRDSEGNEQFF. CDR3 coding DNA: TGTGCCAGCAGCCTCCGGGACAGTGAGGGGAATGAGCAGTTCTTC.

V and J are TRBV11-1 and TRBJ1-3, with a possible D match to TRBD1 (5 bases). V was cut by 4 bases and J by 0 bases, with 16 bases left in between. The germline V gene encodes CDR1 SGHAT and CDR2 FQDESV (reference sequence). CDR3 length equals 17 residues. The CDR3 here is CASSSRGRLTSGNTIYF. The CDR3 coding sequence is TGTGCCAGCAGCTCCCGGGGACGGTTGACCTCTGGAAACACCATATATTTT.

The V and J genes are TRBV5-4 and TRBJ2-1; D is undetermined. There are 13 residues in the CDR3. CDR1 and CDR2 from the germline V gene are SGHNT and YYREEE (reference sequence). V lost 2 bases, J lost 4 bases, and 7 bases lay in between. CDR3 protein: CASSFTAYNEQFF. The CDR3 DNA is TGTGCCAGCAGCTTCACTGCGTACAATGAGCAGTTCTTC.

In DNA form, the CDR3 reads TGTGCCAGCAGTATACTGAGACAGGGGCCCCAGCATTTT. It is translated as CASSILRQGPQHF. The chain combines TRBV27 with TRBJ1-5; TRBD1 aligns across 7 bases. The CDR3 contains 13 residues. Germline values: CDR1 MNHEY, CDR2 SMNVEV (reference sequence). J lost 9 bases, V lost 5 bases, and 7 bases had no gene match.